A single sample is the source of the 30 T cell receptor beta chains below, sequenced in a study of blood T cell repertoires in COVID-19. Profiled with immunoSEQ multiplex PCR; TCRdb holds only in-frame clones, not every one. The data hold tens of thousands of clones, with about four fifths observed a single time. Input material: peripheral blood. These receptors were collected from a woman aged 80 or over with active or convalescent COVID-19.

The chain has TRBV4-2 and TRBJ2-7; a possible D gene is TRBD1 (5 bases). Deletions cut 1 base from V and 4 bases from J, with 11 bases between. Germline lookup yields CDR1 LGHNA and CDR2 YNFKEQ. The CDR3 loop spans 14 amino acids. In DNA, the CDR3 is TGTGCCAGCAGCCAAGGGGCAGGGTCGTACGAGCAGTACTTC. Translating it yields CASSQGAGSYEQYF.

This chain uses TRBV28 with TRBJ2-5, with D possibly TRBD2 on 6 matching bases. V was cut by 6 bases and J by 4 bases, with 21 bases left in between. CDR1 and CDR2 from the germline V gene are MDHEN and SYDVKM. This CDR3 has 16 residues. The chain's CDR3 is CASSPGVLEGLETQYF. The CDR3 DNA is TGTGCCAGCAGCCCGGGGGTTTTGGAGGGATTAGAGACCCAGTACTTC.

This rearrangement joins TRBV5-1 to TRBJ2-1; 8 positions match TRBD1. V was clipped by 0 bases and J by 11 bases; unmatched bases: 10. CDR3 length: 15 residues. Germline V gene sequence: CDR1 SGHRS, CDR2 YFSETQ. As DNA, the CDR3 is TGCGCCAGCAGCTTGGGGCAGGGGGCGAGGGTTAAGCAGTTCTTC. Translating it yields CASSLGQGARVKQFF.

The chain uses TRBV18 and TRBJ2-1, with 9 bases matching TRBD2. The J segment lost 7 bases and the V segment lost 3 bases, leaving 10 bases of the junction unmatched. Germline CDR1 and CDR2: KGHSH and LQKENI. The CDR3 is 16 residues long. CDR3 in amino acids: CASSPEGLATINEQFF. The CDR3 DNA is TGTGCCAGCTCACCCGAGGGACTAGCTACAATAAATGAGCAGTTCTTC. Full variable domain (remainder filled in from reference TRBV18 and TRBJ2-1): NAGVMQNPRHLVRRRGQEARLRCSPMKGHSHVYWYRQLPEEGLKFMVYLQKENIIDESGMPKERFSAEFPKEGPSILRIQQVVRGDSAAYFCASSPEGLATINEQFFGPGTRLTVL.

The V gene is TRBV6-5, the J gene TRBJ1-1, with TRBD1 matching over 7 bases. This CDR3 region has 13 residues. V was clipped by 6 bases and J by 1 base; unmatched bases: 2. In germline, CDR1 is MNHEY, CDR2 SVGAGI. CDR3 sequence: CASRWDRNTEAFF. Here the CDR3 DNA reads TGTGCCAGCAGATGGGACAGGAACACTGAAGCTTTCTTT.

This clone occurred a few times. In nucleotides, the CDR3 is TGTGCCAGCACCCTACGGGCCGGGAATGGCAATCAGCCCCAGCATTTT. Amino acids: CASTLRAGNGNQPQHF. The rearrangement uses TRBV27 and TRBJ1-5; D remains unclear. Trimming shortened V by 7 bases and J by 2 bases, and 18 bases separated the two germline ends. The CDR3 sequence is 16 residues long. Germline values: CDR1 MNHEY, CDR2 SMNVEV (reference sequence).

The gene calls are TRBV5-4 and TRBJ1-5; 11 bases are a match to TRBD1. The CDR3 covers 17 residues. CDR1 SGHNT and CDR2 YYREEE come from the germline V gene (reference sequence). The V and J ends lost 4 bases and 5 bases, in that order; junction bases with no gene match: 11. The CDR3 reads CASSPKPGQGVDQPQHF. In nucleotides, the CDR3 is TGTGCCAGCAGCCCGAAGCCGGGACAGGGGGTCGATCAGCCCCAGCATTTT.

This chain joins TRBV27 and TRBJ1-2; 8 bases are a match to TRBD1. Unmatched junction bases numbered 6, after V lost 5 bases and J lost 4 bases. The CDR3 runs to 14 residues. Germline V gives CDR1 MNHEY, CDR2 SMNVEV (reference sequence). CDR3 nucleotides: TGTGCCAGCAGTCCCCGGGACAGGACCTATGGCTACACCTTC. Its translation: CASSPRDRTYGYTF.

As regards this clone: A read error may produce the germline difference seen at one junction end. The chain employs TRBV7-2 and TRBJ1-3; no clear D. This CDR3 is built from 15 residues. The germline CDR1 and CDR2 sequences are SGHTA and FQGNSA. The CDR3 loop is CASSLVSGSGNTIYF. DNA of the CDR3: TGTGCCAGTAGCTTAGTTTCGGGATCTGGAAACACCATATATTTT.

The J gene is TRBJ1-2, the V gene TRBV10-3; 8 bases agree with TRBD1. With V trimmed by 3 bases and J by 4 bases, 10 bases remained unmatched. Looked up from germline, CDR1 is ENHRY and CDR2 is SYGVKD. This CDR3 is 16 amino acids long. The CDR3, as DNA: TGTGCCATCAGTGATGGGGGGACAGGAGAACTCTATGGCTACACCTTC. Protein: CAISDGGTGELYGYTF.

The chain links TRBV3-1 (or the pseudogene TRBV3-2) to TRBJ1-4; D is unclear. V lost 2 bases, J lost 8 bases, and 6 bases lay in between. The CDR3 loop spans 12 amino acids. Germline assignment: CDR1 LGHDT and CDR2 YNNKEL (reference sequence). CDR3 region: CASSQQQEKLFF. CDR3 bases: TGTGCCAGCAGCCAACAACAGGAAAAACTGTTTTTT.

The V and J genes are TRBV18 and TRBJ1-6; 12 bases align to TRBD1. Germline V gives CDR1 KGHSH, CDR2 LQKENI. This CDR3 comprises 15 residues. V shed 3 bases, J shed 7 bases, and the junction held 1 base outside the gene matches. The CDR3 loop reads CASSPGQGANSPLHF. In DNA form, the CDR3 reads TGTGCCAGCTCACCGGGACAGGGGGCCAATTCACCCCTCCACTTT. The full variable domain, completed using reference TRBV18 and TRBJ1-6, is NAGVMQNPRHLVRRRGQEARLRCSPMKGHSHVYWYRQLPEEGLKFMVYLQKENIIDESGMPKERFSAEFPKEGPSILRIQQVVRGDSAAYFCASSPGQGANSPLHFGNGTRLTVT.

This clone was seen a handful of times. The chain uses TRBV12-5 and TRBJ2-7; perhaps TRBD1 as D (6 bases). The V end lost 4 bases, the J end lost 0 bases, and 13 bases lay between the germline ends. Per the germline V gene, CDR1 is LGHNT and CDR2 is FRNRAP. The CDR3 spans 15 residues. CDR3: CASGSPRTVSYEQYF. In DNA form, the CDR3 reads TGTGCTAGTGGTTCTCCTAGGACAGTCTCCTACGAGCAGTACTTC.

This clone was seen a single time. J is TRBJ1-1 and V is TRBV5-4; possible D gene TRBD1, 5 bases. With 2 bases removed from V and 6 bases from J, the gap between germline ends came to 17 bases. Germline V gene data show CDR1 as SGHNT and CDR2 as YYREEE (reference sequence). The CDR3 contains 15 residues. CDR3 residues: CASSFGSEWGAEAFF. The CDR3 DNA follows: TGTGCCAGCAGCTTTGGGTCGGAGTGGGGCGCTGAAGCTTTCTTT.

The CDR3 DNA sequence: TGTGCCAGCAGCCCCACCTACGAGCAGTACTTC. Its translation is CASSPTYEQYF. The rearrangement uses TRBV28 and TRBJ2-7; D ambiguous. Germline V gene data show CDR1 as MDHEN and CDR2 as SYDVKM. Trimming stripped 6 bases from V and 2 bases from J, with 5 bases between. The CDR3 length is 11 residues. The full variable domain, in which reference TRBV28 and TRBJ2-7 provide the parts outside the CDR3, is DVKVTQSSRYLVKRTGEKVFLECVQDMDHENMFWYRQDPGLGLRLIYFSYDVKMKEKGDIPEGYSVSREKKERFSLILESASTNQTSMYLCASSPTYEQYFGPGTRLTVT.

For this clone: One junction end does not reproduce the germline sequence, and a read error may be involved. The chain links TRBV7-2 to TRBJ1-5; unclear D gene. Germline V lookup: CDR1 SGHTA, CDR2 FQGNSA. This CDR3 is built from 14 residues. In nucleotides, the CDR3 is TGTGCTAGCAGCCCAGTGGTCGGCAATCAGCCCCAGCATTTT. It codes for CASSPVVGNQPQHF. Drawing the rest from reference TRBV7-2 and TRBJ1-5, the complete variable domain is GAGVSQSPSNKVTEKGKDVELRCDPISGHTALYWYRQSLGQGLEFLIYFQGNSAPDKSGLPSDRFSAERTGGSVSTLTIQRTQQEDSAVYLCASSPVVGNQPQHFGDGTRLSIL.

The chain has TRBV11-2 and TRBJ1-6; D gene unclear. Germline CDR1 SGHAT, CDR2 FQNNGV. This CDR3 spans 13 amino acids. Between the trimmed V and J ends, which lost 2 bases and 6 bases, there was a span of 5 bases. The CDR3 region is CASSLYSNSPLHF. CDR3 sequence (DNA): TGTGCCAGCAGCTTATACAGTAATTCACCCCTCCACTTT.

This clone was observed a single time. This chain uses TRBV30 with TRBJ2-7; D remains unclear. The V gene lost 4 bases and the J gene lost 0 bases, with 10 bases spanning the gap. CDR3 length equals 13 residues. Germline V lookup: CDR1 GTSNPN, CDR2 SVGIG (reference sequence). The CDR3 nucleotides read TGTGCCTGGACCCCCCAGTTCTCCTACGAGCAGTACTTC. Protein product: CAWTPQFSYEQYF.

This chain connects TRBV2 to TRBJ2-1; D perhaps matches TRBD2 (6 bases). V lost 8 bases, J lost 0 bases, and 11 bases lay in between. The CDR3 loop spans 14 amino acids. Per the germline V gene, CDR1 is SNHLY and CDR2 is FYNNEI. The CDR3 protein is CASGRDFSYNEQFF. The CDR3 DNA reads TGTGCCAGCGGCCGGGACTTCTCCTACAATGAGCAGTTCTTC.

The CDR3, as DNA: TGTGCCAGTAGTATTTCCGGACAGGGTCGCAATCAGCCCCAGCATTTT. Translating it yields CASSISGQGRNQPQHF. V gene TRBV19 combines with J gene TRBJ1-5; 8 nucleotides match TRBD1. With V trimmed by 3 bases and J by 2 bases, 6 bases remained unmatched. CDR1 and CDR2 from the germline V gene are LNHDA and SQIVND (reference sequence). The CDR3 length is 16 residues.

The rearrangement joins TRBV7-2 to TRBJ2-3; 14 bases are shared with TRBD2. V was pared by 4 bases and J by 6 bases, with 6 bases of the junction left unmatched. The CDR3 extends over 16 amino acids. Germline V gene data show CDR1 as SGHTA and CDR2 as FQGNSA. The CDR3 nucleotides read TGTGCCAGCAGCTCGGGACTAGCGGGAGCTAGTGATACGCAGTATTTT. It is translated as CASSSGLAGASDTQYF.

A remark on this clone: An end of the junction differs from the germline gene, which may be a read error. The chain recombines TRBV20-1 with TRBJ2-2; a possible D gene is TRBD2 (5 bases). Germline loops: CDR1 DFQATT, CDR2 SNEGSKA (reference sequence). The CDR3 loop spans 14 amino acids. The CDR3 reads CSASKGGDTGELFF. CDR3 nucleotide sequence: TGCAGTGCTAGTAAGGGCGGAGACACCGGGGAACTGTTTTTT.

This chain links TRBV7-2 with TRBJ2-2; TRBD1 agrees at 7 bases. CDR3 size: 15 residues. The germline V gene encodes CDR1 SGHTA and CDR2 FQGNSA. Losses at the gene ends were 4 bases for V and 3 bases for J; bases not matched to a gene: 5. The CDR3 is CASSSQGFDTGELFF. CDR3 in DNA: TGTGCCAGCAGCTCACAGGGGTTCGACACCGGGGAGCTGTTTTTT.

The chain carries TRBV28 and TRBJ2-5; D is possibly TRBD1 (6 bases). This CDR3 comprises 15 residues. The ends were cut back, 5 bases at V and 2 bases at J, with 15 bases in the middle. Germline CDR1 is MDHEN and CDR2 is SYDVKM. DNA for the CDR3: TGTGCCAGCAGTCGCCGGGACACCCGACAAGAGACCCAGTACTTC. This sequence encodes CASSRRDTRQETQYF.

The rearrangement uses TRBV5-4 and TRBJ2-3, with TRBD1 as a possible D gene (6 bases). This CDR3 is 16 amino acids long. The germline V gene has CDR1 SGHNT and CDR2 YYREEE (reference sequence). Between the trimmed V and J ends, which lost 4 bases and 3 bases, there was a span of 18 bases. The CDR3 DNA follows: TGTGCCAGCAGCCGGTTAACAGGGTCGGGGACAGATACGCAGTATTTT. Translated: CASSRLTGSGTDTQYF.

In this sample, this clone turned up once. The chain joins TRBV7-3 to TRBJ2-5; D is perhaps TRBD1 (5 bases). This CDR3 contains 12 residues. The ends were cut back, 3 bases at V and 4 bases at J, with 6 bases in the middle. The germline CDR1 and CDR2 sequences are SGHTA and FQGTGA. The CDR3 DNA reads TGTGCCAGCAGCTTCCAGGGAGAGACCCAGTACTTC. Translation: CASSFQGETQYF.

CDR3 amino acids: CASSQGTSGSNEQYF. The CDR3 nucleotides are TGTGCCAGTAGCCAGGGGACTAGCGGGTCCAACGAGCAGTACTTC. The rearrangement uses TRBV19 and TRBJ2-7, with 12 bases identical to TRBD2. Trimming cost V 6 bases and J 5 bases; bases outside gene matches: 8. CDR3 length: 15 amino acids. CDR1 and CDR2 (germline): LNHDA, SQIVND (reference sequence).

The chain is built from TRBV7-8 and TRBJ2-1; D not resolved. Germline V gene data show CDR1 as SGHVS and CDR2 as FQNEAQ. V was shortened by 1 base and J by 4 bases, with 14 bases between the two germline ends. CDR3 length equals 16 residues. CDR3 region: CASSLDLLSGYNEQFF. CDR3 bases: TGTGCCAGCAGCTTAGATTTACTGTCCGGGTACAATGAGCAGTTCTTC.

The gene calls are TRBV28 and TRBJ1-5; 7 bases map to TRBD1. This CDR3 has 15 residues. Germline-derived CDR1 and CDR2 are MDHEN and SYDVKM. V lost 3 bases to trimming and J lost 5 bases; unmatched junction nucleotides: 7. The CDR3 bases are TGTGCCAGCAGTTTCTTGGACAGGAAACATCAGCCCCAGCATTTT. This encodes CASSFLDRKHQPQHF.

This chain connects TRBV9 to TRBJ2-1; 7 bases are shared with TRBD2. Germline values: CDR1 SGDLS, CDR2 YYNGEE. V lost 7 bases, J lost 9 bases, and 7 bases stayed unmatched. The length of the CDR3 is 12 residues. The CDR3 DNA follows: TGTGCCAGCGCCTGGGGGGAGGGTGAGCAGTTCTTC. Protein: CASAWGEGEQFF.